The clone carrying this T cell receptor beta chain was found once. The antigen remains unidentified. This record comes from a study of beta chain features in type 1 diabetes. Overall study: Analysis included over 100,000,000 sorted cells drawn from all samples. Study-level findings and limits: Patients with Type 1 diabetes showed moderately but significantly shorter TCRB CDR3s in all four CD4+ subsets.

The investigators reverse transcribed all of the isolated RNA, so they sequenced expressed TCRB transcripts. TCRdb keeps only in-frame clones here, not all; method: immunoSEQ multiplex PCR. The sample records 250,000 or so clones, about 15% being singletons. V was shortened by 4 bases and J by 7 bases, with 17 bases between the two germline ends. There are 15 residues in the CDR3. Germline CDR1 SGHRS, CDR2 YFSETQ. Sorted populations were all over 95% pure. V usage is TRBV5-1 and J usage is TRBJ1-4, with D possibly being TRBD1 (5 bases). The receptor was isolated from a man aged 25 to 45 with type 1 diabetes. Sequenced input: naive CD4+ T cells from blood. DNA for the CDR3: TGCGCCAGCAGCCGGTGGACGGGGGAGGGTGAAAAACTGTTTTTT. Residues: CASSRWTGEGEKLFF.